A selection of T cell receptor beta chains follows, all from one sample in a study of graft-versus-host responses after intestinal transplantation. The assay was immunoSEQ multiplex PCR, and TCRdb's table has in-frame clones only and misses some. This sample has approximately 40,000 clones; roughly nine tenths occur once, and the top ten carry about 2.1%. The sample was PBMCs, taken about 330 days after intestinal transplant. The receptors originated from a human patient who received an intestinal transplant, so some T cells may come from the graft donor. The CDR3 runs from the conserved cysteine through the conserved F or W. A D gene is named only where the DNA matches it firmly. Some rows have no size entry. The others give once, few or many, or a class for an expanded clone.

V	J	D	size	CDR3	DNA
TRBV28	TRBJ1-1	NA	few	CASRLQGMNTEAFF	TGTGCCAGCAGGCTACAGGGCATGAACACTGAAGCTTTCTTT
TRBV15	TRBJ2-3	TRBD2	few	CATSRAGVSDTQYF	TGTGCCACCAGCAGGGCGGGGGTATCAGATACGCAGTATTTT
TRBV29-1	TRBJ1-1	NA	NA	CSVDEQGWGTEAFF	TGCAGCGTTGACGAACAGGGTTGGGGCACTGAAGCTTTCTTT
TRBV29-1	TRBJ1-2	NA	once	CSVEVAASGGYTF	TGCAGCGTTGAAGTTGCGGCTTCGGGCGGCTACACCTTC
TRBV7-2	TRBJ2-7	NA	NA	CASSLVGDEQYF	TGTGCCAGCAGCTTAGTCGGAGATGAGCAGTACTTC
TRBV7-9	TRBJ2-7	TRBD1	NA	CASSILGTGIDEQYF	TGTGCCAGCAGCATCCTCGGGACAGGGATCGACGAGCAGTACTTC
TRBV7-9	TRBJ1-1	NA	NA	CASSLGRDSTEAFF	TGTGCCAGCAGCTTAGGAAGGGATTCCACTGAAGCTTTCTTT
TRBV6-6	TRBJ2-1	TRBD2	NA	CASSSSSSGPHEQFF	TGTGCCAGCAGTTCTTCCTCTAGCGGCCCTCATGAGCAGTTCTTC
TRBV10-2	TRBJ2-7	NA	NA	CASSESQGTSYEQYF	TGCGCCAGCAGTGAGTCCCAGGGTACCTCCTACGAGCAGTACTTC
TRBV18	TRBJ2-5	TRBD1	NA	CASSDRGGQYF	TGTGCCAGCTCCGACAGGGGTGGCCAGTACTTC
TRBV14	TRBJ2-7	NA	NA	CASSQHRLEQYF	TGTGCCAGCAGCCAGCATAGGCTCGAGCAGTACTTC
TRBV2	TRBJ1-1	NA	NA	CASSELQGGTTEAFF	TGTGCCAGCAGTGAACTACAGGGCGGTACCACTGAAGCTTTCTTT
TRBV11-3	TRBJ1-4	TRBD1	NA	CASSLGDRGPEKLFF	TGTGCCAGCAGCTTAGGGGACAGGGGGCCTGAAAAACTGTTTTTT
TRBV29-1	TRBJ1-1	NA	once	CSASPRLMNTEAFF	TGCAGCGCCTCCCCCCGGCTTATGAACACTGAAGCTTTCTTT
TRBV5-4	TRBJ2-1	TRBD1	NA	CASGGGQGAREQFF	TGTGCCAGCGGCGGGGGACAGGGGGCGCGCGAGCAGTTCTTC
TRBV6-5	TRBJ2-3	TRBD2	NA	CASSNGGAGTDTQYF	TGTGCCAGCAGTAACGGGGGGGCCGGCACAGATACGCAGTATTTT